This T cell receptor beta chain was obtained from a study of cytomegalovirus exposure and HLA in healthy donors. Germline values: CDR1 SGHAT, CDR2 FQNNGV. The CDR3 totals 12 residues. V lost 4 bases and J lost 3, with 7 bases in between. 13 Jbeta primers and 60 Vbeta primers were used for the PCR. Using immunoSEQ multiplex PCR, the repertoire was profiled, and TCRdb retains in-frame clones only, with some absent. The table has fewer than 200,000 clones, approximately 77% seen once; the top ten hold approximately 1.5%. The genes are TRBV11-2 and TRBJ2-7; TRBD1 is a possible D gene (5 bases). The source is a male donor in good health and CMV-seronegative. The sequenced sample consisted of PBMCs. CDR3 sequence (DNA): TGTGCCAGCAGCTCCAGGGTCTACGAGCAGTACTTC. Translation: CASSSRVYEQYF. Complete variable domain (other parts from reference TRBV11-2 and TRBJ2-7): EAGVAQSPRYKIIEKRQSVAFWCNPISGHATLYWYQQILGQGPKLLIQFQNNGVVDDSQLPKDRFSAERLKGVDSTLKIQPAKLEDSAVYLCASSSRVYEQYFGPGTRLTVT.